These 6 T cell receptor beta chains were all obtained from the same sample, sequenced in a study of blood T cell repertoires in COVID-19. Generated by immunoSEQ multiplex PCR, the TCRdb table keeps only in-frame clones and is missing some. This table has over 130,000 clones, about 80% appearing once. Sequencing was carried out using peripheral blood. The receptors were gathered from a human donor in a cohort sampled during active COVID-19.

In DNA, the CDR3 is TGTGCCAGCAAGCCAAACAGGGAAGGGTCCTACGAGCAGTACTTC. Translating gives CASKPNREGSYEQYF. The gene calls are TRBV6-5 and TRBJ2-7; possibly TRBD1 for D (6 bases). Trimming stripped 7 bases from V and 1 base from J, with 17 bases between. Per the germline V gene, CDR1 is MNHEY and CDR2 is SVGAGI. CDR3 length equals 15 residues.

This chain uses TRBV28 with TRBJ1-4; unclear D gene. Germline loops: CDR1 MDHEN, CDR2 SYDVKM. The CDR3 has 14 amino acids. The ends were cut back, 5 bases at V and 7 bases at J, with 14 bases in the middle. This CDR3 reads CASSPMTSREKLFF. The CDR3 DNA follows: TGTGCCAGCAGTCCAATGACAAGCCGTGAAAAACTGTTTTTT.

The gene calls are TRBV7-3 and TRBJ1-5; the match to TRBD1 covers 7 bases. This CDR3 is built from 17 residues. Per the germline V gene, CDR1 is SGHTA and CDR2 is FQGTGA. Germline trimming cut 2 bases from V and 4 bases from J; bases unmatched to any gene: 11. The DNA of the CDR3 is TGTGCCAGCAGCTTAGGACCCTTAGGGGGCCCGAATCAGCCCCAGCATTTT. This sequence encodes CASSLGPLGGPNQPQHF.

This clone showed up just once. The rearrangement joins TRBV7-2 to TRBJ1-5; D is unresolved. There are 14 residues in the CDR3. With 1 base removed from V and 6 bases from J, the gap between germline ends came to 10 bases. From germline, CDR1 is SGHTA and CDR2 FQGNSA. The CDR3 region is CASSLDTRAQPQHF. CDR3 DNA sequence: TGTGCCAGCAGCTTAGATACTAGGGCTCAGCCCCAGCATTTT.

The rearrangement links TRBV4-1 to TRBJ2-2, with a tentative D call TRBD1 (6 bases). CDR3 length: 16 residues. Germline assignment: CDR1 MGHRA and CDR2 YSYEKL. The V gene lost 0 bases and the J gene lost 7 bases, with 15 bases spanning the gap. The CDR3 DNA is TGCGCCAGCAGCCAAGAGGGCGTGGGGGCGGACGGGGAGCTGTTTTTT. This translates into CASSQEGVGADGELFF.

V usage is TRBV5-1 and J usage is TRBJ1-2, with D possibly TRBD1 on 5 matching bases. Per germline, CDR1 SGHRS and CDR2 YFSETQ. V was trimmed by 0 bases and J by 7 bases, leaving 16 bases between them. The CDR3 contains 15 residues. The CDR3 DNA reads as TGCGCCAGCAGCTTGGTCGCAGGGATAAATGGTGGCTACACCTTC. Its translation: CASSLVAGINGGYTF.